The clone carrying this T cell receptor (beta chain) occurred many times. As for time point: before trial treatment. This sample stems from a study of low-dose radiotherapy and immunotherapy resistance in tumors. TRAV- and TRBV-specific primers, spanning alpha and beta chains, primed first-strand cDNA. Amplification of TCRs used a constant-region primer and V-primer adapter for about 18 PCR cycles. From the reads, TCRdb called clonotypes with MiXCR, one entry per CDR3 protein. The repertoire has around 79,000 distinct CDR3 sequences, 15% to 20% of them found once; the top ten carry 5.5% to 6%. Trimming removed 5 bases at V and 0 bases at J, with 10 bases between. Germline V CDR1 and CDR2: MDHEN, SYDVKM. This CDR3 contains 14 residues.

The material was PBMCs, obtained before treatment. The source is a male donor with prostate cancer. The chain links TRBV28 to TRBJ1-1; D is unclear. The CDR3 bases are TGTGCCAGCAGTGGTTTAGGTCTGAACACTGAAGCTTTCTTT. Amino acid sequence: CASSGLGLNTEAFF.